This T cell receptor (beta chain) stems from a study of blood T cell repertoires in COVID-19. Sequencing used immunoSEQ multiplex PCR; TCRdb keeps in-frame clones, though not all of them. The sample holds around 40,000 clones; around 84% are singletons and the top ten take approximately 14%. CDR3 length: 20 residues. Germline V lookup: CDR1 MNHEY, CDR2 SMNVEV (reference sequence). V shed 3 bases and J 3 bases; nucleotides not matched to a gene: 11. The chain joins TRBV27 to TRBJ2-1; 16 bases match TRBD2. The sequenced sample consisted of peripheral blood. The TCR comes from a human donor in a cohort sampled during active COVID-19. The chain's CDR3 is CASSFRPPGLAGGNYNEQFF. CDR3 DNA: TGTGCCAGCAGTTTTCGCCCACCGGGACTAGCGGGGGGGAACTACAATGAGCAGTTCTTC.